This TCR beta chain emerged from a study of T cell changes during pregnancy in multiple sclerosis. CDR3 length: 18 residues. V gave up 3 bases and J gave up 5 bases; unmatched junction bases: 11. Germline lookup yields CDR1 LNHDA and CDR2 SQIVND (reference sequence). TCRdb keeps only in-frame clones here, not all; method: immunoSEQ multiplex PCR. Among around 130,000 clones listed, 90% to 96% were seen once. The material sequenced was peripheral blood, taken after pregnancy. V gene TRBV19 combines with J gene TRBJ2-1; 12 nucleotides agree with TRBD2. This TCR was recovered from a female donor with multiple sclerosis, enrolled in a pregnancy study. This CDR3 reads CASSMVLAGGPLHNEQFF. The CDR3 region has the DNA TGTGCCAGTAGTATGGTCCTAGCGGGAGGGCCTTTGCACAATGAGCAGTTCTTC. The complete variable domain, with remaining parts taken from reference TRBV19 and TRBJ2-1, reads DGGITQSPKYLFRKEGQNVTLSCEQNLNHDAMYWYRQDPGQGLRLIYYSQIVNDFQKGDIAEGYSVSREKKESFPLTVTSAQKNPTAFYLCASSMVLAGGPLHNEQFFGPGTRLTVL.